A selection of T cell receptor beta chains follows, all from one sample in a study of metastatic and nonmetastatic thyroid tumors. TCRdb reprocessed the PCR reads using MiXCR. This table has about 39,000 clones, under 20% appearing once. The sequencing sample was made of tumor tissue. All receptors come from a female donor with papillary thyroid cancer or a benign thyroid nodule (not recorded which). Some clones in this sample may be carry-over from other donors' samples. The CDR3 runs from the conserved cysteine through the conserved F or W. Fields, in order: J gene, V gene, CDR3 protein.

J: TRBJ1-3; V: TRBV6-1; CDR3: CASSPKATGNTIYF
J: TRBJ2-7; V: TRBV12-3/TRBV12-4; CDR3: CASTISGTPPYEQYF
J: TRBJ2-7; V: TRBV20-1; CDR3: CSASADYEQYF
J: TRBJ2-7; V: TRBV27; CDR3: CASSFVDSTYEQYF
J: TRBJ2-2; V: TRBV12-3/TRBV12-4; CDR3: CAIPAPLSGELFF
J: TRBJ1-5; V: TRBV12-3/TRBV12-4; CDR3: CASSLKVGQPQHF
J: TRBJ1-4; V: TRBV12-5; CDR3: CASGGTGDNEKLFF
J: TRBJ2-7; V: TRBV20-1; CDR3: CSASPSGGVAVEQYF
J: TRBJ2-1; V: TRBV9; CDR3: CASSVAAGTAYNEQFF
J: TRBJ2-7; V: TRBV5-5; CDR3: CASKGEQYF
J: TRBJ1-1; V: TRBV20-1; CDR3: CSASPGGMNTEAFF
J: TRBJ2-2; V: TRBV4-2; CDR3: CASSDGGRDTGELFF
J: TRBJ1-5; V: TRBV19; CDR3: CASTPRSGGLYQPQHF
J: TRBJ2-1; V: TRBV7-7; CDR3: CASSSGNEQFF
J: TRBJ1-5; V: TRBV7-3; CDR3: CASSLCRGRCDRNQPQHF
J: TRBJ1-4; V: TRBV6-1; CDR3: CASSEPLRDRGRGNEKLFF
J: TRBJ1-6; V: TRBV7-9; CDR3: CASSLRGLGNSPLHF
J: TRBJ2-5; V: TRBV2; CDR3: CASSYVAGQETQYF
J: TRBJ2-2; V: TRBV19; CDR3: CASQPRMGGELFF
J: TRBJ1-5; V: TRBV3-1; CDR3: CASSQGQKVQPQHF
J: TRBJ2-3; V: TRBV20-1; CDR3: CSALNGGTDTQYF
J: TRBJ2-1; V: TRBV20-1; CDR3: CSARRSDSLWSSYNEQFF
J: TRBJ1-1; V: TRBV12-3/TRBV12-4; CDR3: CASSPQGQTNTEAFF
J: TRBJ2-7; V: TRBV5-1; CDR3: CASSLGQGAYGPYEQYF
J: TRBJ2-6; V: TRBV12-3/TRBV12-4; CDR3: CASIYRRSGANFLTF
J: TRBJ2-7; V: TRBV20-1; CDR3: CSASQGGRKEQYF
J: TRBJ1-2; V: TRBV15; CDR3: CATSRGQGAGYTF
J: TRBJ2-3; V: TRBV5-1; CDR3: CASSLEQVARTDTQYF
J: TRBJ2-3; V: TRBV6-2/TRBV6-3; CDR3: CASSYPGTDTQYF
J: TRBJ1-5; V: TRBV12-3/TRBV12-4; CDR3: CASIINRVWQPQHF
J: TRBJ1-1; V: TRBV5-6; CDR3: CASSLGGIGAQEAFF
J: TRBJ2-1; V: TRBV9; CDR3: CASSARTSKVANEQFF
J: TRBJ2-7; V: TRBV2; CDR3: CASSEQVATYEQYF
J: TRBJ2-7; V: TRBV27; CDR3: CASSSAGSGFYEQYF
J: TRBJ1-1; V: TRBV27; CDR3: CASRYEGRSNTEAFF
J: TRBJ2-5; V: TRBV29-1; CDR3: CSVGLARGAWETQYF
J: TRBJ1-5; V: TRBV4-2; CDR3: CASSQEGGQGGQPQHF
J: TRBJ2-1; V: TRBV5-1; CDR3: CASSSSAGLGNEQFF
J: TRBJ2-7; V: TRBV6-2/TRBV6-3; CDR3: CAIGRPYEQYF
J: TRBJ1-1; V: TRBV20-1; CDR3: CSASLRNTEAFF
J: TRBJ2-7; V: TRBV19; CDR3: CASSPRDKEFYEQYF
J: TRBJ1-6; V: TRBV20-1; CDR3: CSARDATSNSPLHF
J: TRBJ2-1; V: TRBV20-1; CDR3: CSAQPGTSGRDEQFF
J: TRBJ2-1; V: TRBV12-3/TRBV12-4; CDR3: CASSYILAGEPDGQFF
J: TRBJ1-1; V: TRBV20-1; CDR3: CSASDRGGGLYTEAFF
J: TRBJ2-7; V: TRBV20-1; CDR3: CSAGNNVPSYEQYF
J: TRBJ1-2; V: TRBV2; CDR3: CASSLRRGRYYGYTF
J: TRBJ2-7; V: TRBV6-1; CDR3: CASTPPGGKAYEQYF
J: TRBJ2-3; V: TRBV27; CDR3: CASTSGGAADTQYF
J: TRBJ2-7; V: TRBV6-1; CDR3: CASSLDRTGTFYEQYF
J: TRBJ2-1; V: TRBV6-2/TRBV6-3; CDR3: CASSSAGDPYNEHFF
J: TRBJ1-5; V: TRBV7-2; CDR3: CASSLSQNSNQPQHF